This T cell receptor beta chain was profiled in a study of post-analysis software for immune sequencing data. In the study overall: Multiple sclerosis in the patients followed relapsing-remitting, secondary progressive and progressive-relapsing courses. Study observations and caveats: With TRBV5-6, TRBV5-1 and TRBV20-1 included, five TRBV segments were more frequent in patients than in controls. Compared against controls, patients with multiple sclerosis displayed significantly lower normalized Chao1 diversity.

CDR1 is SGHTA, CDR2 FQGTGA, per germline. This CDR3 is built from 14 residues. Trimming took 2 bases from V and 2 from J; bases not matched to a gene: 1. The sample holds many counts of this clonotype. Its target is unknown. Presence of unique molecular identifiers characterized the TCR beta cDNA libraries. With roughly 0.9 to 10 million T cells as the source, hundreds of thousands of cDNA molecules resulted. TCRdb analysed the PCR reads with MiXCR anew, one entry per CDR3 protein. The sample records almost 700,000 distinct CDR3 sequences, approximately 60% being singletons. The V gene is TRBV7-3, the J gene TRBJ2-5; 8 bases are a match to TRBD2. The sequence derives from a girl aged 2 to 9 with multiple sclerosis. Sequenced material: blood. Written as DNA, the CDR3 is TGTGCCAGCAGCTTAGGGACTAGTCAAGAGACCCAGTACTTC. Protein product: CASSLGTSQETQYF. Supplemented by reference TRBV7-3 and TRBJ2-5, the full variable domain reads GAGVSQTPSNKVTEKGKYVELRCDPISGHTALYWYRQSLGQGPEFLIYFQGTGAADDSGLPNDRFFAVRPEGSVSTLKIQRTERGDSAVYLCASSLGTSQETQYFGPGTRLLVL.